The T cell receptor beta chain under discussion was sequenced for a study of T cells in Graves' hyperthyroidism and ophthalmopathy. The CDR3 sequence is 14 residues long. Per germline, CDR1 MNHNS and CDR2 SASEGT. V gave up 7 bases and J gave up 8 bases; unmatched junction bases: 4. This clonotype showed up many times. Amplified TCR beta CDR3 regions came from RNA transcripts. RT-PCR in the first round (using the HTBI primer set) targeted the TCR CDR3. A single record per CDR3 protein comes from TCRdb applying MiXCR to the multiplex PCR reads. Here the sample spans under 200,000 distinct CDR3 sequences, approximately 9% being singletons.

This chain links TRBV6-1 with TRBJ2-1; TRBD2 matches 14 bases. The receptor's source is a woman aged 18-30 years with Graves' hyperthyroidism that later progressed to Graves' ophthalmopathy. Specimen: blood. CDR3 DNA sequence: TGTGCCAGCACCGGACTAGCGGGGGGAGATGAGCAGTTCTTC. It codes for CASTGLAGGDEQFF.